These T cell receptor beta chains were read from a single sample in a study of blood T cells in healthy people across ages. TCRdb recomputed calls from the 5' RACE reads with MiXCR, one row per CDR3 protein. The sample consists of under 850,000 distinct CDR3 sequences, roughly 35% of them appearing once. Sequenced sample: blood. The receptors come from a man aged 18 to 29 in good health. The CDR3 runs from the conserved cysteine through the conserved F or W. The D gene is left open where the match is weak. Not all rows give a size; the values are once, few, many and, for expanded clones, a class.

v_gene	d_gene	j_gene	abundance	CDR3aa	CDR3nt
TRBV18	TRBD1	TRBJ1-2	many	CASSPGGQGTYGYTF	TGTGCCAGCTCACCAGGGGGACAGGGGACCTATGGCTACACCTTC
TRBV20-1	-	TRBJ1-1	-	CSALIRGPNTEAFF	TGCAGTGCCCTAATACGGGGGCCAAACACTGAAGCTTTCTTT
TRBV2	-	TRBJ2-5	few	CASTERAGAHETQYF	TGTGCCAGCACCGAGAGGGCGGGGGCCCATGAGACCCAGTACTTC
TRBV6-6	TRBD2	TRBJ2-7	-	CASSYSAVRDYNEQYF	TGTGCCAGCAGTTACTCGGCAGTCAGGGACTACAATGAGCAGTACTTC
TRBV27	-	TRBJ2-6	few	CASIRGAGTATVLTF	TGTGCCAGCATTCGAGGTGCTGGGACCGCCACGGTCCTGACTTTC
TRBV6-2/TRBV6-3	-	TRBJ2-7	few	CASSRDTEQYF	TGTGCCAGCAGTAGGGACACCGAGCAGTACTTC
TRBV2	TRBD1	TRBJ1-4	many	CASSGSGTGNEKLFF	TGTGCCAGCAGTGGATCCGGGACAGGAAATGAAAAACTGTTTTTT
TRBV13	TRBD1	TRBJ1-5	-	CASSLGRQGEGNQPQHF	TGTGCCAGCAGCTTAGGGCGACAGGGGGAAGGCAATCAGCCCCAGCATTTT
TRBV7-9	TRBD1	TRBJ1-1	few	CASSPGDRDGGEAFF	TGTGCCAGCAGCCCAGGAGACAGGGATGGAGGTGAAGCTTTCTTT
TRBV20-1	-	TRBJ1-5	few	CSAEGGGNQPQHF	TGCAGTGCAGAGGGAGGTGGCAATCAGCCCCAGCATTTT
TRBV20-1	TRBD1	TRBJ2-1	few	CSASTARDRVPNEQFF	TGCAGTGCTAGTACCGCTAGGGACAGGGTCCCCAATGAGCAGTTCTTC
TRBV15	TRBD1	TRBJ2-7	-	CATSRKGDRVYNEQYF	TGTGCCACCAGCAGGAAAGGGGACAGGGTGTACAATGAGCAGTACTTC
TRBV28	-	TRBJ1-2	many	CASAPTEIYGYTF	TGTGCCAGCGCCCCGACAGAAATCTATGGCTACACCTTC
TRBV7-2	-	TRBJ1-6	-	CASSLSTYNSPLHF	TGTGCCAGCAGCTTAAGTACCTATAATTCACCCCTCCACTTT
TRBV15	-	TRBJ2-1	-	CATSRDRLGNEQFF	TGTGCCACCAGCAGAGATCGGTTAGGTAATGAGCAGTTCTTC
TRBV7-2	TRBD2	TRBJ2-5	few	CASTDKTSGLETQYF	TGTGCCAGCACCGACAAGACTAGCGGGCTGGAGACCCAGTACTTC
TRBV7-3	-	TRBJ2-1	-	CASSASGPGEQFF	TGTGCCAGCAGCGCTTCGGGTCCGGGTGAGCAGTTCTTC
TRBV27	-	TRBJ1-6	-	CASSLYGRASSYNSPLHF	TGTGCCAGCAGTTTATACGGGCGAGCCAGCTCCTATAATTCACCCCTCCACTTT
TRBV7-9	-	TRBJ2-1	few	CASSFPSSGQVEQFF	TGTGCCAGCAGCTTCCCAAGCTCGGGGCAGGTTGAGCAGTTCTTC
TRBV4-3	-	TRBJ2-7	-	CASSQINGISYEQYF	TGCGCCAGCAGCCAAATAAATGGGATCTCCTACGAGCAGTACTTC
TRBV20-1	-	TRBJ2-1	-	CSAQGSEEPNEQFF	TGCAGTGCCCAAGGCTCAGAGGAACCCAATGAGCAGTTCTTC
TRBV20-1	-	TRBJ1-6	-	CSAPKGQPNSPLHF	TGCAGTGCCCCGAAAGGCCAGCCTAATTCACCCCTCCACTTT
TRBV29-1	TRBD2	TRBJ2-5	many	CSVDERGGPRETQYF	TGCAGCGTTGATGAGCGGGGGGGGCCAAGGGAGACCCAGTACTTC
TRBV7-2	TRBD2	TRBJ2-3	many	CASLLGGSGSTDTQYF	TGTGCCAGCCTCTTGGGGGGTAGCGGGAGCACAGATACGCAGTATTTT
TRBV27	-	TRBJ2-1	-	CASMRSGYNEQFF	TGTGCCAGCATGCGGTCGGGTTACAATGAGCAGTTCTTC
TRBV4-1	-	TRBJ1-1	-	CASSKGPTGPGGTPEAFF	TGCGCCAGCAGCAAAGGACCCACCGGCCCGGGGGGCACCCCTGAAGCTTTCTTT
TRBV20-1	-	TRBJ2-3	few	CSARDYQRPTDTQYF	TGCAGTGCTAGAGATTACCAGAGGCCCACAGATACGCAGTATTTT
TRBV5-5	-	TRBJ2-7	-	CASSLWADYEQYF	TGTGCCAGCAGCTTGTGGGCGGACTACGAGCAGTACTTC
TRBV12-3/TRBV12-4	TRBD2	TRBJ2-7	-	CASSLRTSGTTNSLSYEQYF	TGTGCCAGCAGTCTGCGGACTAGCGGGACCACAAACTCGCTCTCCTACGAGCAGTACTTC
TRBV6-2/TRBV6-3	TRBD1	TRBJ1-2	-	CATKDRVNGYTF	TGTGCCACGAAGGACAGGGTAAATGGCTACACCTTC
TRBV20-1	TRBD1	TRBJ2-5	-	CSARTGSETQYF	TGCAGTGCCCGGACAGGATCGGAGACCCAGTACTTC
TRBV29-1	-	TRBJ2-1	many	CSDLNRVMGNEQFF	TGCAGCGACCTAAACAGGGTGATGGGGAATGAGCAGTTCTTC
TRBV7-9	TRBD2	TRBJ2-7	few	CASSSRLAANYEQYF	TGTGCCAGCAGCTCACGACTAGCGGCGAACTACGAGCAGTACTTC
TRBV12-3/TRBV12-4	TRBD2	TRBJ2-7	-	CASSGDGLAGARRNEQYF	TGTGCCAGCAGTGGGGATGGACTAGCGGGGGCAAGGAGAAATGAGCAGTACTTC
TRBV12-3/TRBV12-4	-	TRBJ1-5	-	CASSVDSYKQPQHF	TGTGCCAGCAGCGTGGACAGTTACAAGCAGCCCCAGCATTTT
TRBV7-2	-	TRBJ2-7	-	CASSGGGSYEQYF	TGTGCCAGCAGCGGGGGTGGATCCTACGAGCAGTACTTC
TRBV4-1	TRBD1	TRBJ2-7	-	CASSQSGGTGSYEQYF	TGCGCCAGCAGCCAATCAGGGGGGACAGGGAGCTACGAGCAGTACTTC
TRBV10-3	TRBD1	TRBJ1-2	few	CAISDTGGIYGYTF	TGTGCCATCAGTGATACAGGGGGCATCTATGGCTACACCTTC
TRBV20-1	-	TRBJ2-7	many	CSARDSLGAYEQYF	TGCAGTGCTAGAGATTCATTGGGGGCCTACGAGCAGTACTTC
TRBV10-3	TRBD1	TRBJ1-2	many	CAISRQGNNYGYTF	TGTGCCATCAGTAGACAGGGTAATAACTATGGCTACACCTTC
TRBV7-2	-	TRBJ2-1	many	CASSLKAFSYNEQFF	TGTGCCAGCAGCTTAAAGGCCTTCTCCTACAATGAGCAGTTCTTC